The rows below give T cell receptor beta chains drawn from one sample of a study of T cell responses to AZD1222 COVID-19 vaccine. Produced via immunoSEQ multiplex PCR; TCRdb's table is partial and in-frame only. This sample has around 99,000 clones; under 95% occur once, and the top ten carry under 25%. The sample was peripheral blood, taken on day 0 of AZD1222 vaccination. The receptor set was obtained from an adult in good health. Both conserved end residues are part of each CDR3. D genes are given only for firm matches. A clone size is listed for some rows: how often the clone was seen (once, few, many), or a class if it is expanded.

d_call j_call clone_size v_call cdr3_nt cdr3_aa
NA TRBJ1-5 NA TRBV19 TGTGCCAGTAGTATAGACTCCGCTAGTGCCCAGCATTTT CASSIDSASAQHF
NA TRBJ2-7 NA TRBV2 TGTGCCAGCAGTCCTAATAACTACGAGCAGTACTTC CASSPNNYEQYF
NA TRBJ1-6 NA TRBV19 TGTGCCAGTAGTCAACACCCTAATTCACCCCTCCACTTT CASSQHPNSPLHF
NA TRBJ1-1 NA TRBV6-2/TRBV6-3 TGTGCCAGCAGTTACCGGAGAAACACTGAAGCTTTCTTT CASSYRRNTEAFF
NA TRBJ2-3 NA TRBV19 TGTGCCAGTAGTATAGTCGCAGATACGCAGTATTTT CASSIVADTQYF
NA TRBJ2-2 NA TRBV5-1 TGCGCCAGCAGCTCGGTGGGGGTCGGGTTCACCGGGGAGCTGTTTTTT CASSSVGVGFTGELFF
NA TRBJ1-2 NA TRBV4-3 TGCGCCAGCAGCCAAGATCCCCGGAGGTATGGCTACACCTTC CASSQDPRRYGYTF
NA TRBJ1-4 NA TRBV20-1 TGCAGTGCTAGTCGGGCGGCGGGGGGGACTAATGAAAAACTGTTTTTT CSASRAAGGTNEKLFF
NA TRBJ1-1 once TRBV5-4 TGTGCCAGCAGCTTGGATGGGGGGAACACTGAAGCTTTCTTT CASSLDGGNTEAFF
NA TRBJ1-3 NA TRBV3-1/TRBV3-2 TGTGCCAGCAGCCAAGCCCCGCGCGGAAACACCATATATTTT CASSQAPRGNTIYF
NA TRBJ2-5 NA TRBV21-1 TGTGCCAGCAGCAAAGTGTTGAGAGAGACCCAGTACTTC CASSKVLRETQYF
NA TRBJ1-6 NA TRBV3-1/TRBV3-2 TGTGCCAGCAGCCCCGCTCTGGGAGGCGCTAATTCACCCCTCCACTTT CASSPALGGANSPLHF
TRBD1 TRBJ1-2 NA TRBV2 TGTGCCAGCAGTAGGACAGGGGACGACTATGGCTACACCTTC CASSRTGDDYGYTF
NA TRBJ1-5 NA TRBV21-1 TGTGCCAGCAGCAAAGGGACAAGGGGACTTAATCAGCCCCAGCATTTT CASSKGTRGLNQPQHF
NA TRBJ2-1 NA TRBV11-1 TGTGCCAGCAGCTTAGCCCAGGGCAATGAGCAGTTCTTC CASSLAQGNEQFF
NA TRBJ2-5 NA TRBV5-1 TGCGCCAGCAAAAACCTCCCTTCAGAGACCCAGTACTTC CASKNLPSETQYF
NA TRBJ2-1 NA TRBV10-3 TGTGCCATCAGTGAGCGGGATGAGCAGTTCTTC CAISERDEQFF
NA TRBJ1-5 NA TRBV19 TGTGCCAGTGGGGACCTGAAGCCCCAGCATTTT CASGDLKPQHF
NA TRBJ1-1 once TRBV6-6 TGTGCCAGCAATTTCATGAACACTGAAGCTTTCTTT CASNFMNTEAFF
TRBD2 TRBJ2-1 NA TRBV19 TGTGCCAGTAGTTTCCAGGCTAGCGGGTACAATGAGCAGTTCTTC CASSFQASGYNEQFF
TRBD2 TRBJ2-7 NA TRBV3-1/TRBV3-2 TGTGCCAGCAGCCCCCGACTAGCGGGGGGGCTTGAGCAGTACTTC CASSPRLAGGLEQYF
TRBD2 TRBJ2-3 NA TRBV7-3 TGTGCCAGCAGCTCTCCGATGACTAGCGGGGGGGCGAGCACAGATACGCAGTATTTT CASSSPMTSGGASTDTQYF
NA TRBJ1-6 NA TRBV27 TGTGCCAGCAGTCCGACGGGACCTAGTAATTCACCCCTCCACTTT CASSPTGPSNSPLHF
NA TRBJ1-2 once TRBV2 TGTGCCAGCAGTGACAGGGGCAACTATGGCTACACCTTC CASSDRGNYGYTF
NA TRBJ2-5 once TRBV14 TGTGCCAGCAGCCGGGGGGGGCCGACGGAGACCCAGTACTTC CASSRGGPTETQYF
TRBD1 TRBJ1-4 once TRBV30 TGTGCCTGGAGTGTCGGGACAGGGGATGAAAAACTGTTTTTT CAWSVGTGDEKLFF
NA TRBJ1-1 NA TRBV7-3 TGTGCCAGCAGCTTGAGTAGCCAAAGCACTGAAGCTTTCTTT CASSLSSQSTEAFF
NA TRBJ1-2 NA TRBV12-5 TGTGCTAGTGGTTTAGGACCCGAAGTTAACTATGGCTACACCTTC CASGLGPEVNYGYTF
TRBD2 TRBJ2-2 NA TRBV6-4 TGTGCCAGCAGTGACTCACAGCGGGGGAGCACCGGGGAGCTGTTTTTT CASSDSQRGSTGELFF
NA TRBJ1-2 NA TRBV4-3 TGCGCCAGCAGCCAAGTATCGGGGGACAACTATGGCTACACCTTC CASSQVSGDNYGYTF
NA TRBJ1-1 NA TRBV6-5 TGTGCCAGCAGCCCCGTTTTGGACAGCTTCCTGGAAGCTTTCTTT CASSPVLDSFLEAFF
NA TRBJ2-3 NA TRBV29-1 TGCAGCGTTGAGGGCTTAGGATCTACGCAGTATTTT CSVEGLGSTQYF
NA TRBJ1-5 NA TRBV5-1 TGCGCCAGCAGCTTGGGGGACGGGGCCATCGGTCAGCCCCAGCATTTT CASSLGDGAIGQPQHF
NA TRBJ1-1 NA TRBV3-1/TRBV3-2 TGTGCCAGCAGCCGGCGGGGGGCCTCGGCGAGTGAAGCTTTCTTT CASSRRGASASEAFF
NA TRBJ2-5 NA TRBV10-1 TGCGCCAGCGGAAACGGGGAGACCCAGTACTTC CASGNGETQYF
TRBD1 TRBJ2-7 once TRBV7-9 TGTGCCAGCAGCTTACCCAACGACAGGGGTTACGAGCAGTACTTC CASSLPNDRGYEQYF
NA TRBJ2-7 NA TRBV15 TGTGCCACCAGCAGGGGGGTCTTTGGCTACGAGCAGTACTTC CATSRGVFGYEQYF
NA TRBJ1-2 NA TRBV5-6 TGTGCCAGCAGCTTGTCTCCGGCAGGCTCAGAAAGTGGCTACACCTTC CASSLSPAGSESGYTF
NA TRBJ1-4 once TRBV2 TGTGCCAGCACAGGCGGCCTAATGGAAAAACTGTTTTTT CASTGGLMEKLFF
NA TRBJ1-4 NA TRBV9 TGTGCCAGCAGCGCCTCAGGGACCCCTAATGAAAAACTGTTTTTT CASSASGTPNEKLFF
TRBD1 TRBJ1-5 NA TRBV12-5 TGTGCTAGTGGCTCAGACAGGGGAGTTGGCAATCAGCCCCAGCATTTT CASGSDRGVGNQPQHF
NA TRBJ1-5 NA TRBV5-5 TGTGCCAGCAGCTTGGGGGTCAGCCACAATCAGCCCCAGCATTTT CASSLGVSHNQPQHF